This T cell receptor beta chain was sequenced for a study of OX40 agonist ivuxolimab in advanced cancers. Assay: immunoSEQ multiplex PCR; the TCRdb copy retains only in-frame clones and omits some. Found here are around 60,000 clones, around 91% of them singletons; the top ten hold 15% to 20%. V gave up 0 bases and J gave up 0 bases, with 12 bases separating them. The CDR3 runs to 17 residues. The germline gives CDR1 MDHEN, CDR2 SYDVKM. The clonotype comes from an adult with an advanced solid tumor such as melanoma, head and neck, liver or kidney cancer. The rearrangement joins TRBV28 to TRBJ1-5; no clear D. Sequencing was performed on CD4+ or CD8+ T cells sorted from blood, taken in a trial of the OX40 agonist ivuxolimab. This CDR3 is CASSLWPVDNSNQPQHF. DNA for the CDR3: TGTGCCAGCAGTTTATGGCCCGTGGATAATAGCAATCAGCCCCAGCATTTT.